The 14 T cell receptor beta chains in this list originate from one sample, sequenced in a study of blood T cell repertoires in COVID-19 (dated by TCRdb to 2018 to 2021). The library was made by the immunoSEQ multiplex PCR assay. TCRdb re-hosts the immuneACCESS table, in-frame sequences only. Its copies lack some clones; in the studies checked, an unresolved V gene accounts for under half of them, and the cause for the rest is not known. The sample has 35,000 to 45,000 clones on record, roughly 87% of them singletons. The ten top clones hold roughly 7.1% of the sample. Material for sequencing was peripheral blood. These receptors originate from a human donor in a cohort sampled during active COVID-19.

The CDR3 DNA follows: TGTGCCAGCAGTGATCAGGGCAATCAGCCCCAGCATTTT. Protein product: CASSDQGNQPQHF. The chain couples TRBV2 to TRBJ1-5; no clear D gene. CDR3 size: 13 residues. The V end lost 3 bases, the J end lost 2 bases, and 5 bases lay between the germline ends. Germline-derived CDR1 and CDR2 are SNHLY and FYNNEI.

CDR3 region: CASSQGPGEKLFF. CDR3 bases: TGTGCCAGCAGCCAGGGTCCGGGAGAAAAACTGTTTTTT. This rearrangement joins TRBV14 to TRBJ1-4, with D uncertain. Germline loops: CDR1 SGHDN, CDR2 FVKESK. Trimming took 3 bases from V and 8 from J, leaving 10 bases between them. This CDR3 region has 13 residues. The variable domain in full, completed from reference TRBV14 and TRBJ1-4, reads EAGVTQFPSHSVIEKGQTVTLRCDPISGHDNLYWYRRVMGKEIKFLLHFVKESKQDESGMPNNRFLAERTGGTYSTLKVQPAELEDSGVYFCASSQGPGEKLFFGSGTQLSVL.

The chain uses TRBV5-5 and TRBJ2-1; 10 bases align to TRBD2. The CDR3 covers 16 residues. CDR1 and CDR2 from the germline V gene are SGHKS and YYEKEE (reference sequence). With 0 bases clipped from V and 4 bases from J, the junction kept 4 bases outside the gene matches. CDR3 residues: CASSLVTSGNYNEQFF. For the CDR3, the DNA is TGTGCCAGCAGCTTGGTTACTAGCGGGAATTACAATGAGCAGTTCTTC.

The J gene is TRBJ1-4, the V gene TRBV18; D perhaps matches TRBD1 (6 bases). This CDR3 is 15 amino acids long. Germline CDR1 and CDR2: KGHSH and LQKENI. V dropped 5 bases and J dropped 8 bases, with 18 bases sitting between them. The CDR3 protein is CASSTGTQVWEKLFF. As DNA, the CDR3 is TGTGCCAGCTCAACCGGGACACAGGTTTGGGAAAAACTGTTTTTT.

This clone appeared a single time. The chain employs TRBV28 and TRBJ1-2; 7 positions match TRBD1. The CDR3 runs 11 residues. Germline CDR1 and CDR2: MDHEN and SYDVKM. The V segment lost 6 bases and the J segment 8 bases; nucleotides outside the gene matches: 3. The CDR3 DNA sequence: TGTGCCAGCAGCGACAGGGTCGGCTACACCTTC. Amino acids: CASSDRVGYTF.

CDR3 sequence reads: CASSGDRAHEQYF. In DNA form, the CDR3 reads TGTGCCAGTAGCGGAGACAGGGCCCACGAGCAGTACTTC. The rearrangement joins TRBV19 to TRBJ2-7; 7 bases match TRBD1. Germline V CDR1 and CDR2: LNHDA, SQIVND (reference sequence). V was pared by 6 bases and J by 5 bases, with 7 bases of the junction left unmatched. The CDR3 consists of 13 residues.

V usage is TRBV6-6 and J usage is TRBJ2-3; D is undetermined. Germline V gene data show CDR1 as MNHNY and CDR2 as SVGAGI (reference sequence). This CDR3 region has 14 residues. The V and J ends lost 3 bases and 5 bases respectively, with 12 bases between them. The CDR3 DNA sequence: TGTGCCAGCAGTTATTCCGACGCAGGAGATACGCAGTATTTT. Translation: CASSYSDAGDTQYF.

CDR3 nucleotide sequence: TGCGCCAGCAGCCAAGATATTAGGGGGAATTCACCCCTCCACTTT. As protein: CASSQDIRGNSPLHF. The chain uses TRBV4-3 and TRBJ1-6; D is possibly TRBD1 (6 bases). The V gene lost 0 bases and the J gene lost 7 bases, with 10 bases spanning the gap. The CDR3 consists of 15 residues. Looked up from germline, CDR1 is LGHNA and CDR2 is YSLEER.

The chain links TRBV7-3 to TRBJ2-7; TRBD2 matches 8 bases. The ends lost 2 bases at V and 5 bases at J; junction bases unmatched: 8. Germline values: CDR1 SGHTA, CDR2 FQGTGA. This CDR3 region has 15 residues. This CDR3 is CASSLGFGGANEQYF. CDR3 nucleotides: TGTGCCAGCAGCTTAGGATTCGGGGGGGCCAACGAGCAGTACTTC.

The genes are TRBV7-8 and TRBJ1-3; D unresolved. Germline V gives CDR1 SGHVS, CDR2 FQNEAQ. V was trimmed by 1 base and J by 4 bases, leaving 8 bases between them. CDR3 length: 14 residues. The CDR3 DNA reads as TGTGCCAGCAGCTTAGGAACAGCAGGAAACACCATATATTTT. It codes for CASSLGTAGNTIYF.

The gene calls are TRBV6-4 and TRBJ2-2; no clear D gene. Looked up from germline, CDR1 is MRHNA and CDR2 is SNTAGT. V lost 4 bases and J 2 bases, leaving 8 bases between the germline ends. The CDR3 runs to 14 residues. The CDR3 nucleotides read TGTGCCAGCAGTGGGGCTACTAACACCGGGGAGCTGTTTTTT. Its protein product is CASSGATNTGELFF.

This chain uses TRBV5-1 with TRBJ2-5; the D gene is possibly TRBD1 (5 bases). The CDR3 has 13 amino acids. The V end was cut by 4 bases, the J end by 7 bases, with 14 bases between. CDR1 and CDR2 from the germline V gene are SGHRS and YFSETQ. CDR3 DNA: TGCGCCAGCAGCCCGCTGGGGCAGGGGACCCAGTACTTC. Translating it yields CASSPLGQGTQYF.

The chain is built from TRBV6-6 and TRBJ2-7; D is possibly TRBD1 (6 bases). This CDR3 is 16 amino acids long. CDR1 MNHNY and CDR2 SVGAGI come from the germline V gene (reference sequence). Trimming removed 0 bases at V and 7 bases at J, with 19 bases between. The CDR3 region is CASSYSDRRPPIEQYF. The CDR3 region has the DNA TGTGCCAGCAGTTACTCGGACAGACGGCCTCCTATAGAGCAGTACTTC.

V is TRBV3-1 (or the pseudogene TRBV3-2) and J is TRBJ2-7, with D maybe TRBD2 (5 bases). V lost 5 bases, J lost 5 bases, and 13 bases lay in between. The germline CDR1 and CDR2 sequences are LGHDT and YNNKEL (reference sequence). The CDR3 totals 13 residues. The CDR3, as DNA: TGTGCCAGCAGCGACATAACGGGAAACGAGCAGTACTTC. This gives the protein CASSDITGNEQYF.